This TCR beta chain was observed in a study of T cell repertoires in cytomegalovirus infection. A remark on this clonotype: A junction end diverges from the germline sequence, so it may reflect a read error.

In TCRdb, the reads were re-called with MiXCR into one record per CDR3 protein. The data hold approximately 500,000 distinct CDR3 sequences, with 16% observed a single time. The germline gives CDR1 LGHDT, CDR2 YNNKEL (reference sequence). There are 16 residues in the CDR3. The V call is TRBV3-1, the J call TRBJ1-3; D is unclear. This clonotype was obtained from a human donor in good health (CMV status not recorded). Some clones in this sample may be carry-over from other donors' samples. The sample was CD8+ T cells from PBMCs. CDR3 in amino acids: CASSQVRTAAGNTIYF. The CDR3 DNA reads TGTGCCAGCAGTCAAGTTCGCACAGCCGCAGGAAACACCATATATTTT.